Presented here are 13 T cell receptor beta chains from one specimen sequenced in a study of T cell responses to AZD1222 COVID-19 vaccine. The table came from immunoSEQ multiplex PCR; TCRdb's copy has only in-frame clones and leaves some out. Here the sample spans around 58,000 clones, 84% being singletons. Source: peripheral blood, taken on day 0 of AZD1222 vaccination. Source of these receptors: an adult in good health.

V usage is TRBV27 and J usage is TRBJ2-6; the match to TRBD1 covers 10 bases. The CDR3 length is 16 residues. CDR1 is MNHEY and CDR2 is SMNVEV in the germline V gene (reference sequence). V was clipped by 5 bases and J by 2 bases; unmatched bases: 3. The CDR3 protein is CASSLGTGAGANVLTF. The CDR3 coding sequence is TGTGCCAGCAGTCTCGGGACAGGGGCTGGGGCCAACGTCCTGACTTTC.

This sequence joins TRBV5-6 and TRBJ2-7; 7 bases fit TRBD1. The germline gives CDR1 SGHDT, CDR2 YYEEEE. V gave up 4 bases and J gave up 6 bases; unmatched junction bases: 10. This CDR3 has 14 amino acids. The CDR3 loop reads CASSETGPLGEQYF. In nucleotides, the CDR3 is TGTGCCAGCAGCGAGACAGGGCCTTTAGGCGAGCAGTACTTC.

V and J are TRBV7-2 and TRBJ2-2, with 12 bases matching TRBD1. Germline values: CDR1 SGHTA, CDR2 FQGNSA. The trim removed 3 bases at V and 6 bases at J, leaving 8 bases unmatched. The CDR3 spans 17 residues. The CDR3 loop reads CASSFKGQGAGAGELFF. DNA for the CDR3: TGTGCCAGCAGCTTTAAGGGACAGGGGGCTGGGGCCGGGGAGCTGTTTTTT.

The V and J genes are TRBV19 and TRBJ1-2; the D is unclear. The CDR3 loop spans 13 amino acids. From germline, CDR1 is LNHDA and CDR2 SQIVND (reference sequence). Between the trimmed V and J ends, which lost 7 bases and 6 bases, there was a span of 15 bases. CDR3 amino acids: CASTPKWPHGYTF. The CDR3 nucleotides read TGTGCCAGTACCCCTAAGTGGCCCCATGGCTACACCTTC. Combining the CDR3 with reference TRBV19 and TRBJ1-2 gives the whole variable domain DGGITQSPKYLFRKEGQNVTLSCEQNLNHDAMYWYRQDPGQGLRLIYYSQIVNDFQKGDIAEGYSVSREKKESFPLTVTSAQKNPTAFYLCASTPKWPHGYTFGSGTRLTVV.

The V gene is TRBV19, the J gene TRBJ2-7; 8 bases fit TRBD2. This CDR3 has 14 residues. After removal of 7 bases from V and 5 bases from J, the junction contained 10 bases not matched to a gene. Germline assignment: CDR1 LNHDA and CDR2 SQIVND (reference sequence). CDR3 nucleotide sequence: TGTGCCAGTAAGAAGCGGGAGATCTCAAACGAGCAGTACTTC. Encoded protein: CASKKREISNEQYF.

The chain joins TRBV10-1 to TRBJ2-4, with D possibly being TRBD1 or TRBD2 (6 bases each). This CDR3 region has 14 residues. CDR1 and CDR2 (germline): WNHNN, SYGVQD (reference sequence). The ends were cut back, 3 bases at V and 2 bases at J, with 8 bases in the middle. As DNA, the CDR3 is TGCGCCAGCAGTGAAGGGGGGTCCAAAAACATTCAGTACTTC. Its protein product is CASSEGGSKNIQYF.

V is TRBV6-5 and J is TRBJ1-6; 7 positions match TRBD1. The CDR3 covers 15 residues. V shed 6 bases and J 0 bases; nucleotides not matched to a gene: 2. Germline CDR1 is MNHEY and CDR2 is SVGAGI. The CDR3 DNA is TGTGCCAGCAGACAGGGGAGCTCCTATAATTCACCCCTCCACTTT. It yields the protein CASRQGSSYNSPLHF.

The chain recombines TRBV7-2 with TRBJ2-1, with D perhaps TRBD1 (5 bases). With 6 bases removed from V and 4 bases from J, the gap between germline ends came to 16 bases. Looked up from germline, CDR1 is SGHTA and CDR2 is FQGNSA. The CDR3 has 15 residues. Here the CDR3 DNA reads TGTGCCAGCAGAATGGACACATTATTATACAATGAGCAGTTCTTC. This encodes CASRMDTLLYNEQFF.

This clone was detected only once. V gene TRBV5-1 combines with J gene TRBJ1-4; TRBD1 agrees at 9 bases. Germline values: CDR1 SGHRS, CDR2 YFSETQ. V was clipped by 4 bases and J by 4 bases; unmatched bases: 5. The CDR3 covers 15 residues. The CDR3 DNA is TGCGCCAGCAGCATCGGGACAGGGATTAATGAAAAACTGTTTTTT. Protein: CASSIGTGINEKLFF.

CDR3 protein: CASSSPGGVNTEAFF. The DNA for the CDR3 is TGTGCCAGCAGCTCCCCCGGGGGGGTGAACACTGAAGCTTTCTTT. The rearrangement links TRBV7-2 to TRBJ1-1; tentatively, D is TRBD1 (5 bases). Trimming took 4 bases from V and 0 from J, leaving 12 bases between them. The germline V gene encodes CDR1 SGHTA and CDR2 FQGNSA. This CDR3 region has 15 residues.

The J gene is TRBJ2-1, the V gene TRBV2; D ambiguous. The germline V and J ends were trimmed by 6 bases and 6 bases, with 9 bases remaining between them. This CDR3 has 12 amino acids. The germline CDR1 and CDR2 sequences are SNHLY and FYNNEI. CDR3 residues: CASRSTGNEQFF. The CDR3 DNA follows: TGTGCCAGCAGAAGCACTGGCAATGAGCAGTTCTTC.

DNA for the CDR3: TGCGCCAGCCGCGGACAGGGTTTAGGGGAAGCTTTCTTT. Amino acids: CASRGQGLGEAFF. The rearrangement joins TRBV10-2 to TRBJ1-1; 8 nucleotides line up with TRBD1. The length of the CDR3 is 13 residues. Germline values: CDR1 WSHSY, CDR2 SAAADI. The V gene end was trimmed by 8 bases and the J gene end by 8 bases; junction bases not matched to a gene: 10.

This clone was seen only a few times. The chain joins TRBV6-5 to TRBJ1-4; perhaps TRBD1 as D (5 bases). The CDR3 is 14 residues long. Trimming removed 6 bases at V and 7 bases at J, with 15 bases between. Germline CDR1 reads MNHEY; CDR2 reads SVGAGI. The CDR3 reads CASSPGLGSEKLFF. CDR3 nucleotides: TGTGCCAGCAGCCCGGGGCTAGGGAGTGAAAAACTGTTTTTT.